The following is a T cell receptor (beta chain) sequence with its context. The antigen is unknown. The source of the sample is a study of cytomegalovirus exposure and HLA in healthy donors. Whole-study findings and limits: Reports indicate that TCR beta sequences accurately predicted the HLA-A and HLA-B alleles of most subjects. TCR beta chains associated with HLA were, in a later analysis, more clonally expanded than equally common others. No immune exposure information besides CMV serostatus was available.

Samples came from healthy bone marrow donors. PCR involved 60 Vbeta and 13 Jbeta primers. The data were produced by immunoSEQ multiplex PCR, yet TCRdb's version contains in-frame clones alone and is incomplete. The sample has more than 70,000 clones, about 70% seen once; the top ten hold just over 3%. The TCR sequence derives from a middle-aged man in good health and CMV-seronegative. Source material: PBMCs.

CDR3: CASISRSGLADEQYF. The CDR3 DNA reads as TGTGCCAGCATCTCCCGCTCGGGACTAGCGGACGAGCAGTACTTC. The chain links TRBV7-9 to TRBJ2-7, with TRBD2 identical over 11 bases. Germline V gene data show CDR1 as SEHNR and CDR2 as FQNEAQ (reference sequence). The V segment lost 7 bases and the J segment 5 bases; nucleotides outside the gene matches: 10. The CDR3 totals 15 residues.